This T cell receptor (beta chain) was retrieved from a study of OX40 agonist ivuxolimab in advanced cancers. Looking at the study overall: Patients enrolled in dose escalation were diagnosed with hepatocellular carcinoma, melanoma, renal cell or head and neck cancer. Study-level points and caveats: Circulating CD4+ and CD8+ T cells showed clonal expansion by week 6 at 0.1 to 3.0 mg/kg.

A note on this clone: Its antigen is unidentified.

Profiling relied on immunoSEQ multiplex PCR, and the TCRdb table lists in-frame clones only, not all of them. Of tens of thousands of clones in the sample, 80% are singletons; the top ten hold under 11%. The germline V and J ends were trimmed by 6 bases and 8 bases, with 17 bases remaining between them. This CDR3 comprises 14 residues. Germline V gene data show CDR1 as LNHDA and CDR2 as SQIVND (reference sequence). The source is an adult with an advanced solid tumor such as melanoma, head and neck, liver or kidney cancer. Sequencing used CD4+ or CD8+ T cells sorted from blood, obtained in a trial of the OX40 agonist ivuxolimab. V and J are TRBV19 and TRBJ2-1, with D possibly called TRBD1 or TRBD2 (5 bases each). The CDR3 coding sequence is TGTGCCAGTAGGACAGCTAGCCTACAGGATGAGCAGTTCTTC. It yields the protein CASRTASLQDEQFF.